The rows below give T cell receptor beta chains drawn from one sample of a study of blood T cell repertoires in COVID-19. Clones were read by immunoSEQ multiplex PCR, and TCRdb kept only the in-frame ones, dropping some. The table includes around 100,000 clones, roughly 92% detected once. Sequences were obtained from peripheral blood. The receptor source for this set is a man aged 50-59 years with active COVID-19. Each CDR3 is given with its conserved first and last residue. The D gene is left open where the match is weak. The size entry is marked missing in some rows and otherwise reads once, few, many or a size class.

CDR3 length | J gene | clone size | D gene | V gene | CDR3 protein | CDR3 DNA
12 | TRBJ1-5 | - | - | TRBV6-2/TRBV6-3 | CASSYIEAPQHF | TGTGCCAGCAGTTACATTGAGGCGCCCCAGCATTTT
14 | TRBJ1-3 | once | - | TRBV5-1 | CASSTAGVPNTIYF | TGCGCCAGCAGCACCGCAGGGGTCCCTAACACCATATATTTT
17 | TRBJ2-3 | - | - | TRBV2 | CASREETQISSTDTQYF | TGTGCCAGCAGGGAGGAGACTCAGATTTCTAGCACAGATACGCAGTATTTT
16 | TRBJ2-1 | - | TRBD2 | TRBV24-1 | CATGPSGTRARNEQFF | TGTGCCACCGGCCCCTCCGGGACTAGGGCTCGGAATGAGCAGTTCTTC
14 | TRBJ2-1 | - | TRBD2 | TRBV28 | CASSPRGSGNEQFF | TGTGCCAGCAGCCCCCGGGGTAGCGGGAATGAGCAGTTCTTC
14 | TRBJ2-3 | - | TRBD1 | TRBV3-1/TRBV3-2 | CASSQVLIGTGLHF | TGTGCCAGCAGCCAGGTTCTAATCGGGACAGGTCTACATTTT
16 | TRBJ2-2 | few | TRBD1 | TRBV14 | CASSQEDRAYTGELFF | TGTGCCAGCAGCCAAGAAGACAGGGCCTACACCGGGGAGCTGTTTTTT
13 | TRBJ1-1 | once | TRBD1 | TRBV2 | CASRGQGNTEAFF | TGTGCCAGCAGAGGACAGGGTAACACTGAAGCTTTCTTT
16 | TRBJ2-5 | - | - | TRBV24-1 | CATSDPSKGPKETQYF | TGTGCCACCAGTGATCCTAGCAAAGGGCCTAAGGAGACCCAGTACTTC
14 | TRBJ1-1 | - | TRBD1 | TRBV28 | CASSKTGLNTEAFF | TGTGCCAGCAGTAAGACAGGGCTTAACACTGAAGCTTTCTTT
14 | TRBJ1-1 | once | - | TRBV5-1 | CASSAADSNTEAFF | TGCGCCAGCAGCGCCGCCGATAGCAACACTGAAGCTTTCTTT
17 | TRBJ2-1 | - | TRBD2 | TRBV27 | CASSLTSGVSSYNEQFF | TGTGCCAGCAGTCTGACTAGCGGGGTAAGCTCCTACAATGAGCAGTTCTTC
17 | TRBJ2-1 | - | TRBD2 | TRBV6-2/TRBV6-3 | CASSYSGGRLYTNEQFF | TGTGCCAGCAGTTACTCAGGCGGGAGGCTCTACACCAATGAGCAGTTCTTC
15 | TRBJ2-1 | - | TRBD2 | TRBV9 | CASSVVIAGVSEQFF | TGTGCCAGCAGCGTAGTAATAGCGGGAGTTAGTGAGCAGTTCTTC
15 | TRBJ1-4 | - | - | TRBV7-6 | CASSLANRDNEKLFF | TGTGCCAGCAGCTTAGCGAACAGAGATAATGAAAAACTGTTTTTT
14 | TRBJ2-1 | - | TRBD2 | TRBV5-5 | CASSLVNSGDEQFF | TGTGCCAGCAGCTTGGTCAACAGCGGGGATGAGCAGTTCTTC
16 | TRBJ1-1 | - | - | TRBV19 | CASASEMTRLHTEAFF | TGTGCCAGTGCTAGCGAAATGACACGACTTCACACTGAAGCTTTCTTT